A selection of T cell receptor beta chains follows, all from one sample in a study of blood T cells in healthy people across ages. Each CDR3 protein gets one entry after TCRdb re-called the 5' RACE reads with MiXCR. The data hold 780,000 or so distinct CDR3 sequences, with roughly 25% observed a single time. These sequences were also reported in another study, on T cells of mothers and their children.

Input material: blood. Every receptor here comes from a boy aged 5-17 years in good health. Both conserved end residues are part of each CDR3. A D gene is named only where the DNA matches it firmly. Size tells how often a clone was seen (once, few, many) or the class of an expanded clone, and some rows leave it out.

abundance	d_gene	v_gene	j_gene	CDR3aa	CDR3nt
few	.	TRBV5-1	TRBJ2-3	CASSLPRTSTDTQYF	TGCGCCAGCAGCTTACCCCGGACTAGCACAGATACGCAGTATTTT
.	TRBD2	TRBV5-1	TRBJ2-2	CASSTTTSGRRGELFF	TGCGCCAGCAGCACAACGACTAGCGGGAGGAGAGGGGAGCTGTTTTTT
few	.	TRBV6-2/TRBV6-3	TRBJ2-1	CASSKSSGDNEQFF	TGTGCCAGCAGTAAGTCCTCGGGAGACAATGAGCAGTTCTTC
.	TRBD2	TRBV20-1	TRBJ2-7	CSARDRTSGVIYEQYF	TGCAGTGCTAGAGATCGGACTAGCGGGGTCATCTACGAGCAGTACTTC
few	.	TRBV7-6	TRBJ1-2	CASSPSWGQGYGYTF	TGTGCCAGCAGCCCGAGCTGGGGGCAAGGCTATGGCTACACCTTC
.	.	TRBV16	TRBJ2-7	CASSQSAPRAGSSYEQYF	TGTGCCAGCAGCCAATCGGCCCCTCGGGCTGGCAGCTCCTACGAGCAGTACTTC
.	.	TRBV12-3/TRBV12-4	TRBJ1-6	CASSLGQPLHF	TGTGCCAGCAGTTTGGGGCAGCCCCTCCACTTT
.	.	TRBV29-1	TRBJ1-1	CSVGGYTEAFF	TGCAGCGTGGGCGGGTACACTGAAGCTTTCTTT
few	.	TRBV4-3	TRBJ1-1	CASSQDRRVEAFF	TGCGCCAGCAGCCAAGATAGGAGGGTTGAAGCTTTCTTT
.	.	TRBV27	TRBJ1-3	CASSLSGSPSGNTIYF	TGTGCCAGCAGTTTATCGGGGAGCCCCTCTGGAAACACCATATATTTT
.	TRBD2	TRBV12-3/TRBV12-4	TRBJ2-1	CASSPPGLAGRNEQFF	TGTGCCAGCAGCCCACCCGGACTAGCGGGACGAAATGAGCAGTTCTTC
.	.	TRBV7-6	TRBJ1-1	CASSRDVGLNTEAFF	TGTGCCAGCAGCCGGGACGTCGGGCTGAACACTGAAGCTTTCTTT
.	TRBD1	TRBV7-8	TRBJ2-7	CASSFGDGQGRLYEQYF	TGTGCCAGCAGCTTTGGAGACGGACAGGGGCGACTCTACGAGCAGTACTTC
few	.	TRBV29-1	TRBJ2-7	CSVEDPRDSYEQYF	TGCAGCGTTGAAGACCCAAGGGACTCCTACGAGCAGTACTTC
.	TRBD1	TRBV7-4	TRBJ1-4	CASSLARRTGGEKLFF	TGTGCCAGCAGCTTAGCGAGGAGGACAGGGGGAGAAAAACTGTTTTTT
.	TRBD2	TRBV20-1	TRBJ2-5	CSARVREGLGWETQYF	TGCAGTGCTAGAGTGCGGGAGGGCCTTGGTTGGGAGACCCAGTACTTC
many	.	TRBV7-2	TRBJ2-3	CASSLVGSTDTQYF	TGTGCCAGCAGCTTAGTTGGTAGCACAGATACGCAGTATTTT
.	.	TRBV5-1	TRBJ2-3	CASSLAGIADTQYF	TGCGCCAGCAGCTTGGCTGGGATCGCAGATACGCAGTATTTT
.	TRBD1	TRBV29-1	TRBJ1-2	CSVQGAEGYTF	TGCAGTGTCCAGGGGGCCGAAGGCTACACCTTC